The 17 T cell receptor delta chains presented below share a single source sample, sequenced in a study of γδ T cells in repeated Plasmodium falciparum infection. Flow sorting of PBMC yielded separate Vgamma9/Vdelta2+ and Vdelta2-negative gammadelta T cell populations for bulk repertoire analysis. TCRdb re-called the multiplex PCR reads using CATT. The top ten hold around 24% of the sample, which has 50,000 to 55,000 delta-chain clones, 1.9% seen once. Material: gamma-delta T cells from blood. These receptors came from a pool of human donors (malaria-infected and uninfected, not separated).

This clone was seen more than once but under ten times. TCRdb's protein, taken from a much larger clone, differs from this DNA's translation at residue 3, likely owing to a read error; the protein displayed comes from the DNA. This chain links TRDV3 with TRDJ1, with 9 bases that match TRDD3. Here the J gene came from matching the DNA to germline, since TCRdb omits it. The junction had 15 bases not matched to a gene; V was cut back by 5 bases and J by 8 bases. Germline-derived CDR1 and CDR2 are TVYSNPD and GDNSRS (reference sequence). CDR3 length equals 14 residues. The CDR3 coding sequence is TGTGCCATTCCGCGCTCCGGCTGGGGGATGAAACTCATCTTT. This sequence encodes CAIPRSGWGMKLIF.

This clone showed up just a few times. TCRdb's protein for this DNA is that of a much larger clone and differs from the translation at residue 15, likely a read error; the protein shown is the DNA translation. J is TRDJ1 and V is TRDV1, with 10 bases fitting TRDD3. No J gene was available from TCRdb, and it was assigned here by a germline match of the DNA. V shed 9 bases and J 1 base; nucleotides not matched to a gene: 26. This CDR3 has 21 amino acids. In germline, CDR1 is TSWWSYY, CDR2 QGS. The CDR3 DNA reads as TGTGCTCTCGCTCTTATGCTTCCTACGCCTTGGGGGATACCCTTCACCGATAAACTCATCTTT. As protein: CALALMLPTPWGIPFTDKLIF.

This clone was seen ten or more times. TCRdb records a much larger clone's protein for this DNA, with a difference at residue 14 that likely arises from a read error; the protein given is the translation of the DNA. This chain connects TRDV3 to TRDJ1, with a possible D match to TRDD2 (6 bases). The J gene, not given by TCRdb, was assigned here from a germline match of the nucleotide sequence. The V gene lost 3 bases and the J gene lost 10 bases, with 33 bases spanning the gap. The CDR3 totals 17 residues. Germline V gene data show CDR1 as TVYSNPD and CDR2 as GDNSRS (reference sequence). CDR3 bases: TGTGCCTTACCGGTTCCCTTCCACCCGTCCCATAGAGGTAGACTCATCTTT. It yields the protein CALPVPFHPSHRGRLIF.

This clone has just a few counts. TCRdb's listed protein matches a much larger clone and diverges from this DNA's translation at residue 11, likely through a read error; the protein shown comes from the DNA. V and J are TRDV1 and TRDJ1, with TRDD2 identical over 7 bases. TCRdb supplies no J gene; here it was assigned by aligning the nucleotide sequence to germline. The CDR3 loop spans 21 amino acids. The germline V gene encodes CDR1 TSWWSYY and CDR2 QGS. J gave up 5 bases and V 3 bases, and 27 bases lay outside the gene matches. DNA for the CDR3: TGTGCTCTTGGGGATGGGGCCTTCCAATCCCCCTTTACCCTTCCTGGAGATAAACTCATCTTT. This sequence encodes CALGDGAFQSPFTLPGDKLIF.

Concerning this clone itself: This DNA translates differently at residue 12 from the TCRdb protein, which is that of a much larger clone; a read error is likely, and the protein shown is the DNA's own translation. J is TRDJ1 and V is TRDV1; 9 nucleotides line up with TRDD2. The J gene is not listed in TCRdb, so it was assigned here from a DNA match to germline. Per germline, CDR1 TSWWSYY and CDR2 QGS. The trim removed 3 bases at V and 0 bases at J, leaving 20 bases unmatched. The length of the CDR3 is 21 residues. The DNA for the CDR3 is TGTGCTCTTGGGGATCCTTCCTACGCCGTACTGAGGGTTATATACACCGATAAACTCATCTTT. Translation gives CALGDPSYAVLRVIYTDKLIF.

For this clone: Translating this DNA gives a protein that differs at residue 11 from the TCRdb one, which belongs to a much larger clone; a read error is likely, and the protein shown is this translation. The gene calls are TRDV1 and TRDJ1, with 9 bases aligning to TRDD3. In the absence of a J gene in TCRdb, the DNA was matched to germline to assign it here. This CDR3 spans 27 amino acids. Trimming removed 1 base from V and 2 bases from J; junction bases left unmatched: 38. Per the germline V gene, CDR1 is TSWWSYY and CDR2 is QGS. CDR3 sequence (DNA): TGTGCTCTTGGGGAACCCCTCTTCCTAGCCCACAAGCTAGGGGATACGCGGCGAAAGGGGGGTACCGATAAACTCATCTTT. Translation gives CALGEPLFLAHKLGDTRRKGGTDKLIF.

This clone came up many times. A far larger clone is only one base removed, so a read error is likely. Other nucleotide sequences from this sample produce the same CDR3. The chain has TRDV2 and TRDJ1; 12 nucleotides align to TRDD3. The J gene was not available in TCRdb and was assigned here by matching the DNA to germline segments. Germline-derived CDR1 and CDR2 are GEAIGNYY and EKD. CDR3 length equals 24 residues. Trimming took 1 base from V and 0 from J; bases not matched to a gene: 26. CDR3 in DNA: TGTGCCTGTGACACTCTTCCTGGGGGATACGCGGATGCACAGCCCAAATTGTACACCGATAAACTCATCTTT. Translated, it gives CACDTLPGGYADAQPKLYTDKLIF.

A remark on this clone: The mismatch at residue 6 between this DNA's translation and the TCRdb protein of a much larger clone likely reflects a read error; the protein shown is translated from the DNA. The V gene is TRDV3, the J gene TRDJ1, with a tentative D call TRDD3 (6 bases). This CDR3 comprises 14 residues. Trimming took off 5 bases at V and 5 bases at J, with 21 bases between the two ends. Germline V CDR1 and CDR2: TVYSNPD, GDNSRS (reference sequence). In nucleotides, the CDR3 is TGTGCCGTACTCTGGAGGATACCTCCGGATAAACTCATCTTT. Its protein is CAVLWRIPPDKLIF.

This clone came up a few times. TCRdb's listed protein matches a much larger clone and diverges from this DNA's translation at residue 15, likely through a read error; the protein shown comes from the DNA. With the J gene uncalled, the V gene is TRDV2; the DNA was not compared with TRDD3, the D call given in the table. This CDR3 is 17 amino acids long. Germline CDR1 reads GEAIGNYY; CDR2 reads EKD. This CDR3 is CACDTVTGDKKEDKPIF. The CDR3 DNA sequence: TGTGCCTGTGACACTGTGACGGGGGATAAGAAGGAGGATAAACCCATCTTT.

This clone was recorded at least ten times. TCRdb lists the protein of a much larger clone for this DNA, which differs at residue 11, so this is likely a read error; the protein given here is translated from the DNA itself. V is TRDV3 and J is TRDJ1; TRDD3 agrees at 13 bases. The V and J ends lost 2 bases and 1 base, in that order; junction bases with no gene match: 13. CDR3 length equals 18 residues. Germline CDR1 reads TVYSNPD; CDR2 reads GDNSRS (reference sequence). CDR3 bases: TGTGCCTTTGGGTTCTACTGGGGGATACGCCCCACCACCGATAAACTCATCTTT. It is translated as CAFGFYWGIRPTTDKLIF.

As regards this clone: TCRdb attributes to this sequence the protein of a much larger clone, which differs from the DNA translation at residue 5; a read error is likely, and the protein displayed is translated from the DNA. This sequence joins TRAV38-2/DV8 and TRDJ1; possibly TRDD3 for D (6 bases). TCRdb records no J gene; here it was assigned by comparing the DNA to germline. The CDR3 has 20 amino acids. Trimming pared 2 bases from V and 5 bases from J, leaving 31 bases between. The germline V gene has CDR1 TSESDYY and CDR2 QEAYKQQN. CDR3 sequence: CAYRRGTAFRVGDRRDKLIF. The CDR3 bases are TGTGCTTATAGGAGAGGCACTGCTTTCCGAGTCGGGGATCGCAGGGATAAACTCATCTTT.

This clone was detected only a few times. This DNA translates differently at residue 14 from the TCRdb protein, which is that of a much larger clone; a read error is likely, and the protein shown is the DNA's own translation. The rearrangement links TRDV2 to TRDJ1; 12 bases are a match to TRDD3. The J gene was missing in TCRdb and was found by matching the end of the DNA to germline. CDR3 length: 18 amino acids. Germline CDR1 GEAIGNYY, CDR2 EKD. The V and J ends lost 0 bases and 6 bases, in that order; junction bases with no gene match: 13. The CDR3 sequence is CACDTLAGGYGRTNKLIF. The CDR3 DNA reads TGTGCCTGTGACACCCTGGCTGGGGGATACGGTAGGACCAATAAACTCATCTTT.

This clone has only a few counts. This DNA's translation differs at residue 4 from TCRdb's protein, which comes from a much larger clone; a read error is likely, and the protein shown is translated from the DNA. The J gene is TRDJ1, the V gene TRDV2; 9 bases agree with TRDD3. TCRdb is silent on the J gene; assignment here came from matching the DNA to germline. Per the germline V gene, CDR1 is GEAIGNYY and CDR2 is EKD. This CDR3 is built from 20 residues. CDR3 DNA sequence: TGTGCCTGTAACACCGAGGAAGTACGGGGATACGAGGGGGTTACCGATAAACTCATCTTT. This gives the protein CACNTEEVRGYEGVTDKLIF.

This clone occurred many times. TCRdb has a much larger clone's protein, which differs at residue 7 from the translation of this DNA, likely because of a read error; what is shown is the protein translated from the DNA. The chain is built from TRDV1 and TRDJ1; the D gene is possibly TRDD3 (5 bases). From germline, CDR1 is TSWWSYY and CDR2 QGS. This CDR3 has 12 amino acids. V lost 5 bases, J lost 3 bases, and 7 bases lay in between. This CDR3 is CALGMGSDKLIF. The DNA for the CDR3 is TGTGCTCTTGGGATGGGGTCCGATAAACTCATCTTT.

This clone was found many times. The CDR3 here is CACDTLAPQRPYTDKLIF. The CDR3 bases are TGTGCCTGTGACACCCTTGCGCCCCAACGGCCTTACACCGATAAACTCATCTTT. This chain links TRDV2 with TRDJ1, with no clear D. The CDR3 extends over 18 amino acids. In germline, CDR1 is GEAIGNYY, CDR2 EKD. V dropped 0 bases and J dropped 0 bases, with 19 bases sitting between them.

The sample holds many counts of this clone. The rearrangement joins TRDV1 to TRDJ1; tentative D call: TRDD3 (8 bases). Trimming took 2 bases from V and 9 from J, leaving 49 bases between them. Germline CDR1 reads TSWWSYY; CDR2 reads QGS. The CDR3 runs 25 residues. The CDR3 DNA follows: TGTGCTCTTGGGGAATCAAGGGAGCATTCCTACGGGTTCGTTAGAGTTACTGGGGGGGCCAGGGAACTCATCTTT. It specifies CALGESREHSYGFVRVTGGARELIF.

This clone was seen a few times. This likely reflects a read error, since a far larger clone is one base away. Other DNA sequences within the sample encode an identical CDR3. The genes are TRDV1 and TRDJ1, with TRDD3 matching over 10 bases. In the absence of a J gene in TCRdb, the DNA was matched to germline to assign it here. This CDR3 is built from 19 residues. Germline CDR1 TSWWSYY, CDR2 QGS. CDR3 sequence: CALGERSPNWGIPTDKLIF. The CDR3 DNA reads as TGCGCTCTTGGGGAACGTTCCCCCAACTGGGGGATCCCCACCGATAAACTCATCTTT.